A selection of T cell receptor beta chains follows, all from one sample in a study of radiotherapy plus CTLA-4 blockade in lung cancer. Sequenced by immunoSEQ multiplex PCR; TCRdb stores in-frame clones only, minus some. The data contain just over 60,000 clones, roughly 80% of them singletons. The sequencing here drew on peripheral blood, taken from a patient treated with radiotherapy plus ipilimumab. The receptor source for this set is a human donor with non-small cell lung cancer who had a complete response to radiotherapy plus ipilimumab. Both conserved end residues are part of each CDR3. D genes are given only for firm matches. Not all rows give a size; the values are once, few, many and, for expanded clones, a class.

size	D	V	J	length	DNA	CDR3
-	TRBD1	TRBV25-1	TRBJ1-1	14	TGTGCCAGCAGGGACAGGGCGATTTCAGGTGAAGCTTTCTTT	CASRDRAISGEAFF
-	TRBD1	TRBV30	TRBJ1-2	15	TGTGCCTGGAGTGTACTAAGGACAGGGGGCTATGGCTACACCTTC	CAWSVLRTGGYGYTF
-	TRBD2	TRBV7-2	TRBJ2-5	15	TGTGCCAGCAGCTCGAGACTAGCGGGGGTAGAGACCCAGTACTTC	CASSSRLAGVETQYF
-	TRBD2	TRBV30	TRBJ2-7	15	TGTGCCTGGTCACTAGCGGGGGCCAAGGTCTACGAGCAGTACTTC	CAWSLAGAKVYEQYF
-	TRBD2	TRBV7-7	TRBJ2-1	15	TGTGCTAGCAGCAAAGACGGGGGGAGCTACAATGAGCAGTTCTTC	CASSKDGGSYNEQFF
-	TRBD1	TRBV27	TRBJ1-5	15	TGTGCCAGCAGGACCGGGACAGGGGAGAACCAGCCCCAGCATTTT	CASRTGTGENQPQHF
-	-	TRBV5-6	TRBJ1-5	16	TGTGCCAGCAGCCTGACTTCCGGGGATCCCAATCAGCCCCAGCATTTT	CASSLTSGDPNQPQHF
-	-	TRBV7-8	TRBJ2-3	18	TGTGCCAGCAGCTTAGCGGACCTGGACCCGGGGGGCACAGATACGCAGTATTTT	CASSLADLDPGGTDTQYF
-	-	TRBV11-2	TRBJ2-7	15	TGTGCCAGCAGGCCCGGGACTCGTCATCAATACGAGCAGTACTTC	CASRPGTRHQYEQYF
-	-	TRBV2	TRBJ1-2	12	TGTGCCAGCAGTGGGACGGGCCATGGCTACACCTTC	CASSGTGHGYTF
-	TRBD1	TRBV10-3	TRBJ1-3	14	TGTGCCATCACCGGGACAGGGCTGGGAAACACCATATATTTT	CAITGTGLGNTIYF
-	-	TRBV2	TRBJ1-5	13	TGTGCCAGCAGTAAGGGGGAAGGTCAGCCCCAGCATTTT	CASSKGEGQPQHF
-	-	TRBV7-7	TRBJ2-7	15	TGTGCTAGCAGCCGATTGACGGATAAAGCCTACGAGCAGTACTTC	CASSRLTDKAYEQYF
-	TRBD2	TRBV5-1	TRBJ2-5	16	TGCGCCAGCAGCTTGGGAGCGGGAGGCGTCGGGGAGACCCAGTACTTC	CASSLGAGGVGETQYF
-	TRBD1	TRBV7-8	TRBJ1-2	19	TGTGCCAGCAGCCAAGGACAGGAGACATTAGTTATCCGTACGATTGGCTACACCTTC	CASSQGQETLVIRTIGYTF
few	-	TRBV19	TRBJ1-4	13	TGTGCCAGTAGTACCAGGGAAGGAGACAAACTGTTTTTT	CASSTREGDKLFF
few	-	TRBV5-1	TRBJ2-3	16	TGCGCCAGCAGCTTGGGGGGCCTTTCTCGCACAGATACGCAGTATTTT	CASSLGGLSRTDTQYF
-	TRBD1	TRBV2	TRBJ1-4	14	TGTGCCAGCAAATTACAGGGGTATAATGAAAAACTGTTTTTT	CASKLQGYNEKLFF
-	-	TRBV18	TRBJ2-7	15	TGTGCCAGCTCACCACTGGTTGGGTCCTCCTACGAGCAGTACTTC	CASSPLVGSSYEQYF
few	-	TRBV11-1	TRBJ2-7	13	TGTGCCAGCAGCTTCGACGAGTCCTACGAGCAGTACTTC	CASSFDESYEQYF
-	TRBD1	TRBV30	TRBJ2-3	15	TGTGCCTGGAGCAAACGACAGGGGCCCCTCCATACGCAGTATTTT	CAWSKRQGPLHTQYF
-	-	TRBV6-5	TRBJ1-4	13	TGTGCCAGCTCGGGAGCAACTAATGAAAAACTGTTTTTT	CASSGATNEKLFF
-	-	TRBV29-1	TRBJ2-3	13	TGCAGCGTTGAAGACTTCCTCACAGATACGCAGTATTTT	CSVEDFLTDTQYF
-	TRBD1	TRBV5-1	TRBJ2-3	15	TGCGCCAGCAGCGGACCGGGACAGGGTGCAGATACGCAGTATTTT	CASSGPGQGADTQYF
-	-	TRBV7-2	TRBJ2-5	13	TGTGCCAGCACCTTTGGGCCCGGCGAGACCCAGTACTTC	CASTFGPGETQYF
-	-	TRBV4-3	TRBJ2-2	16	TGCGCCAGCAGCCAAGATTGGGAAGGGAACACCGGGGAGCTGTTTTTT	CASSQDWEGNTGELFF